This TCR beta chain is from a study of regulatory T cells in long-lasting Graves disease. Study-wide background: Patients with new Graves' disease had used antithyroid drugs below 3 months.

Time point indicated: newly diagnosed GD, antithyroid drugs for less than 3 months. Generation of the TCR library employed RNA extracted from PBMCs. Investigators prepared the TCR beta libraries by applying iRepertoire HTBI primers and Arm-PCR of CDR3 regions. TCRdb re-derived calls from the multiplex PCR reads in MiXCR, one entry per CDR3 protein. The sample lists around 450,000 distinct CDR3 sequences, about 15% occurring once. V shed 6 bases, J shed 4 bases, and the junction held 10 bases outside the gene matches. Per germline, CDR1 SEHNR and CDR2 FQNEAQ (reference sequence). The CDR3 has 15 amino acids. These records were also assigned to another study, of T cells in Graves' hyperthyroidism and ophthalmopathy.

The sample was peripheral blood mononuclear cells (PBMCs), taken at new diagnosis, from a patient treated with antithyroid drugs. This receptor was identified in a woman aged 25 to 39 with Graves disease. V gene TRBV7-9 combines with J gene TRBJ1-2; 8 bases map to TRBD1. In DNA form, the CDR3 reads TGTGCCAGCAGGGGAACCAGGGGGCGAGGCTATGGCTACACCTTC. This gives the protein CASRGTRGRGYGYTF.